The 27 T cell receptor beta chains listed next were all sequenced from one sample in a study of OX40 agonist ivuxolimab in advanced cancers. Profiled with immunoSEQ multiplex PCR; TCRdb holds only in-frame clones, not every one. The repertoire holds 36,000 or so clones, with 60% to 80% as singletons. Sequenced here: CD4+ or CD8+ T cells sorted from blood, sampled in a trial of the OX40 agonist ivuxolimab. All receptors derive from an adult with an advanced solid tumor such as melanoma, head and neck, liver or kidney cancer.

V usage is TRBV5-6 and J usage is TRBJ1-6; TRBD1 might be the D (6 bases). Trimming left V 4 bases short and J 1 base short, with 9 bases between. The CDR3 loop spans 15 amino acids. The germline CDR1 and CDR2 sequences are SGHDT and YYEEEE. CDR3: CASSIQGSYNSPLHF. The DNA of the CDR3 is TGTGCCAGCAGCATACAGGGTTCCTATAATTCACCCCTCCACTTT.

The rearrangement joins TRBV4-1 to TRBJ1-1; the D is unclear. Germline CDR1 reads MGHRA; CDR2 reads YSYEKL. Trimming took 1 base from V and 4 from J, leaving 10 bases between them. The CDR3 is 14 residues long. The CDR3 loop reads CASSQAVVGTEAFF. The CDR3 nucleotides read TGCGCCAGCAGCCAAGCGGTTGTCGGCACTGAAGCTTTCTTT.

The V call is TRBV11-2, the J call TRBJ2-2; maybe TRBD2 (5 bases). Germline-derived CDR1 and CDR2 are SGHAT and FQNNGV. The V end was cut by 3 bases, the J end by 2 bases, with 10 bases between. This CDR3 comprises 15 residues. The chain's CDR3 is CASSFYGDNTGELFF. The CDR3 nucleotides are TGTGCCAGCAGCTTTTACGGGGATAACACCGGGGAGCTGTTTTTT.

The gene calls are TRBV4-2 and TRBJ2-3, with D unresolved. In germline, CDR1 is LGHNA, CDR2 YNFKEQ. The CDR3 runs to 15 residues. Between the trimmed V and J ends, which lost 4 bases and 1 base, there was a span of 12 bases. DNA of the CDR3: TGTGCCAGCAGCCCATCCCGTGGCCGCACAGATACGCAGTATTTT. Amino acid sequence: CASSPSRGRTDTQYF.

This sequence joins TRBV6-1 and TRBJ2-7; no clear D gene. CDR1 MNHNS and CDR2 SASEGT come from the germline V gene. The CDR3 consists of 12 residues. Trimming stripped 8 bases from V and 2 bases from J, with 10 bases between. In DNA form, the CDR3 reads TGTGCCAGCTTCGCCGTAGCCTACGAGCAGTACTTC. Encoded protein: CASFAVAYEQYF.

Regarding this clone: This specimen includes other DNA sequences encoding the same CDR3. The chain joins TRBV5-4 to TRBJ2-7, with 8 bases identical to TRBD1. V lost 2 bases, J lost 3 bases, and 1 base stayed unmatched. Germline V lookup: CDR1 SGHNT, CDR2 YYREEE (reference sequence). This CDR3 spans 13 amino acids. CDR3 sequence reads: CASSLDRGYEQYF. In nucleotides, the CDR3 is TGTGCCAGCAGCTTAGACAGGGGCTACGAGCAGTACTTC.

Written as DNA, the CDR3 is TGTGCCAGCAGTCCCGGGACAGGGGGGTTGGAGACCCAGTACTTC. Protein product: CASSPGTGGLETQYF. The V gene is TRBV2, the J gene TRBJ2-5, with 11 bases identical to TRBD1. J lost 5 bases, V lost 5 bases, and 7 bases had no gene match. Germline CDR1 is SNHLY and CDR2 is FYNNEI. The CDR3 spans 15 residues.

The rearrangement uses TRBV28 and TRBJ2-7; 7 bases fit TRBD1. The CDR3 totals 15 residues. V lost 0 bases and J lost 4; bases outside the gene matches: 6. The germline V gene encodes CDR1 MDHEN and CDR2 SYDVKM. This chain's CDR3 is CASSLWGDRDYEQYF. The DNA of the CDR3 is TGTGCCAGCAGTTTATGGGGGGACAGAGATTACGAGCAGTACTTC.

The genes are TRBV27 and TRBJ1-2, with 9 bases matching TRBD1. The junction had 11 bases not matched to a gene; V was cut back by 2 bases and J by 4 bases. Germline CDR1 reads MNHEY; CDR2 reads SMNVEV (reference sequence). The CDR3 is made up of 17 amino acids. The CDR3 DNA reads as TGTGCCAGCAGTTTAAACCCCAGGACAGGGGTTGGCTATGGCTACACCTTC. Its translation is CASSLNPRTGVGYGYTF.

This chain connects TRBV4-2 to TRBJ1-4, with 9 bases matching TRBD1. The V gene end was trimmed by 5 bases and the J gene end by 10 bases; junction bases not matched to a gene: 14. This CDR3 has 16 residues. The germline gives CDR1 LGHNA, CDR2 YNFKEQ. CDR3 bases: TGTGCCAGCAGCGACAGACGGGGGACAGGGCGCGGAAAACTGTTTTTT. Amino acid sequence: CASSDRRGTGRGKLFF.

The sample holds a few counts of this clone. The CDR3 bases are TGCGCCAGCAGCCAAGTCGGGGGTCGGGAACAAGAGACCCAGTACTTC. This encodes CASSQVGGREQETQYF. The chain employs TRBV4-1 and TRBJ2-5, with D perhaps TRBD2 (6 bases). The V end was cut by 1 base, the J end by 2 bases, with 14 bases between. Per germline, CDR1 MGHRA and CDR2 YSYEKL. The CDR3 spans 16 residues.

Only one count was recorded for this clone. The V and J genes are TRBV6-5 and TRBJ1-5; tentative D call: TRBD1 (6 bases). V was clipped by 5 bases and J by 6 bases, with 14 bases between them. Looked up from germline, CDR1 is MNHEY and CDR2 is SVGAGI. This CDR3 spans 14 amino acids. The CDR3 DNA reads TGTGCCAGCAGTACAAGCGGACAGTTTCAGCCCCAGCATTTT. Translation gives CASSTSGQFQPQHF.

CDR3: CASGNYEQYF. CDR3 nucleotides: TGTGCCTCGGGGAACTACGAGCAGTACTTC. The chain has TRBV2 and TRBJ2-7; D is possibly TRBD2 (5 bases). Germline assignment: CDR1 SNHLY and CDR2 FYNNEI. Trimming took 11 bases from V and 3 from J, leaving 8 bases between them. The CDR3 has 10 amino acids.

This chain uses TRBV7-6 with TRBJ1-2; 8 bases fit TRBD1. CDR3 length: 14 amino acids. The V gene's germline CDR1 is SGHVS and CDR2 FNYEAQ. The J segment lost 6 bases and the V segment lost 1 base, leaving 4 bases of the junction unmatched. CDR3 amino acids: CASSLVAGGNGYTF. The DNA for the CDR3 is TGTGCCAGCAGCTTAGTGGCAGGGGGCAATGGCTACACCTTC.

The V and J genes are TRBV5-1 and TRBJ1-5; possibly TRBD1 for D (6 bases). With 3 bases removed from V and 5 bases from J, the gap between germline ends came to 36 bases. This CDR3 spans 22 amino acids. The germline CDR1 and CDR2 sequences are SGHRS and YFSETQ. The CDR3 DNA follows: TGCGCCAGCAGCTGGGACACCCTCTTTAAGTCCACCGGGCGAACCCCTTATCAGCCCCAGCATTTT. It encodes CASSWDTLFKSTGRTPYQPQHF.

This clone was picked up one time. This sequence joins TRBV11-2 and TRBJ1-2; possible D gene TRBD1, 5 bases. The germline CDR1 and CDR2 sequences are SGHAT and FQNNGV. V gave up 0 bases and J gave up 6 bases, with 14 bases separating them. There are 15 residues in the CDR3. This CDR3 reads CASSLDAGRLHGYTF. The CDR3 DNA follows: TGTGCCAGCAGCTTAGATGCAGGGCGTCTCCATGGCTACACCTTC.

This chain uses TRBV10-3 with TRBJ2-2; 8 positions match TRBD1. The V gene's germline CDR1 is ENHRY and CDR2 SYGVKD. CDR3 size: 13 residues. Germline trimming cut 8 bases from V and 6 bases from J; bases unmatched to any gene: 5. The CDR3 bases are TGTGCCATCGGACAGGGAACTGCCGGGGAGCTGTTTTTT. It yields the protein CAIGQGTAGELFF.

V gene TRBV2 combines with J gene TRBJ2-5; 11 positions match TRBD1. This CDR3 contains 17 residues. The trim removed 4 bases at V and 2 bases at J, leaving 9 bases unmatched. Germline assignment: CDR1 SNHLY and CDR2 FYNNEI. Written as DNA, the CDR3 is TGTGCCAGCAGTGTTTTTCTAGGGACAGGGGGTCAAGAGACCCAGTACTTC. Translating gives CASSVFLGTGGQETQYF.

This chain joins TRBV2 and TRBJ2-1; TRBD1 is a possible D gene (5 bases). From germline, CDR1 is SNHLY and CDR2 FYNNEI. V gave up 6 bases and J gave up 13 bases, with 10 bases separating them. The CDR3 loop spans 10 amino acids. The DNA of the CDR3 is TGTGCCAGCAGAGGGGAAGTACAGTTCTTC. This gives the protein CASRGEVQFF.

The CDR3: CASSPNAGHGGGEQYF. CDR3 DNA sequence: TGTGCCAGCAGCCCCAACGCGGGGCATGGCGGGGGCGAGCAGTACTTC. The V call is TRBV7-6, the J call TRBJ2-7; TRBD2 matches 7 bases. This CDR3 is 16 amino acids long. Germline CDR1 reads SGHVS; CDR2 reads FNYEAQ. V lost 5 bases, J lost 6 bases, and 16 bases stayed unmatched.

This clone appeared a single time. The rearrangement links TRBV9 to TRBJ2-7, with D uncertain. Per the germline V gene, CDR1 is SGDLS and CDR2 is YYNGEE. Trimming stripped 0 bases from V and 7 bases from J, with 11 bases between. The CDR3 is 13 residues long. The DNA for the CDR3 is TGTGCCAGCAGCGTAGTCGAGTCTGGGGAGCAGTACTTC. Protein sequence: CASSVVESGEQYF.

This chain uses TRBV7-9 with TRBJ2-3; TRBD1 agrees at 8 bases. Losses at the gene ends were 5 bases for V and 5 bases for J; bases not matched to a gene: 15. Germline-derived CDR1 and CDR2 are SEHNR and FQNEAQ (reference sequence). This CDR3 region has 17 residues. The CDR3 region is CASSATTGARRVDTQYF. Written as DNA, the CDR3 is TGTGCCAGCAGCGCAACGACAGGGGCCCGGAGGGTAGATACGCAGTATTTT.

This clone is a singleton in its sample. The rearrangement uses TRBV4-1 and TRBJ2-5, with 10 nucleotides matching TRBD2. The CDR3 is made up of 17 amino acids. V gave up 4 bases and J gave up 5 bases; unmatched junction bases: 13. CDR1 and CDR2 (germline): MGHRA, YSYEKL. This chain's CDR3 is CASSPYLAGALQETQYF. The CDR3 DNA reads as TGCGCCAGCAGCCCGTACCTAGCGGGAGCCCTTCAGGAGACCCAGTACTTC.

The chain recombines TRBV5-6 with TRBJ2-1; a weak D match, TRBD1 (5 bases). The germline V and J ends were trimmed by 0 bases and 15 bases, with 13 bases remaining between them. Germline V lookup: CDR1 SGHDT, CDR2 YYEEEE. The CDR3 totals 12 residues. CDR3 sequence: CASSLGAGKWFF. In nucleotides, the CDR3 is TGTGCCAGCAGCTTGGGTGCAGGGAAGTGGTTCTTC.

This clone was counted only a few times. This rearrangement joins TRBV18 to TRBJ2-7, with D tentatively TRBD2 (6 bases). The CDR3 contains 16 residues. The V and J ends lost 6 bases and 0 bases respectively, with 18 bases between them. The germline V gene encodes CDR1 KGHSH and CDR2 LQKENI. CDR3 bases: TGTGCCAGCTCCACCTCTCCCGCGGGGTACTCCTACGAGCAGTACTTC. Translating gives CASSTSPAGYSYEQYF.

There are many counts of this clone. This chain connects TRBV10-1 to TRBJ2-5; D unresolved. The germline CDR1 and CDR2 sequences are WNHNN and SYGVQD (reference sequence). CDR3 length: 13 amino acids. V was cut by 2 bases and J by 4 bases, with 8 bases left in between. CDR3 amino acids: CASSEGPGETQYF. The CDR3 DNA sequence: TGCGCCAGCAGTGAGGGGCCTGGAGAGACCCAGTACTTC.

This clone was found many times. The J gene is TRBJ2-7, the V gene TRBV11-2; D gene uncertain. V shed 2 bases and J shed 3 bases, with 8 bases lying between them. The CDR3 sequence is 13 residues long. Germline CDR1 reads SGHAT; CDR2 reads FQNNGV. The CDR3 region has the DNA TGTGCCAGCAGCTTAAACGAGTACTACGAGCAGTACTTC. Translation: CASSLNEYYEQYF.